This TCR beta chain emerged from a study of blood T cells in healthy people across ages. A second PCR of 7 to 11 cycles used a sample-barcoded 5' primer and a J-beta primer mix. TCRdb analysed the 5' RACE reads with MiXCR anew, one entry per CDR3 protein. The table records more than 800,000 distinct CDR3 sequences, about 30% of them present only once. This clonotype was seen many times. Trimming removed 3 bases from V and 2 bases from J; junction bases left unmatched: 11. Germline-derived CDR1 and CDR2 are SGHRS and YFSETQ. The length of the CDR3 is 16 residues. The sequenced sample consisted of blood. The clonotype comes from a woman older than 75 in good health. This chain joins TRBV5-1 and TRBJ2-7, with 7 bases aligning to TRBD1. CDR3 sequence: CASSSGSGGKAYEQYF. CDR3 in DNA: TGCGCCAGCAGCTCCGGCTCAGGGGGAAAGGCCTACGAGCAGTACTTC.